This T cell receptor (beta chain) derives from a study of blood T cell repertoires in COVID-19 (dated by TCRdb to about 2020). With regard to the full study: Samples from collaborators originated in the United States, Italy and Spain and spanned both the acute and convalescent phases of COVID-19. The material from the prospective study consisted of cDNA or gDNA derived from T cells, B-cell-depleted T cells, or PBMCs. Deeply sampled blood TCRbeta repertoires from subjects exposed to, actively infected with, or recovered from COVID-19 were included in the dataset. The repertoires were released in a freely available public database meant as a resource for research on the immune response to SARS-CoV-2. The samples were drawn from two sources: the first 160 participants of the ongoing ImmuneRACE study, and 1,000 to 1,500 subjects contributed by 6 global collaborators. The sample metadata nearly always contained a de-identified subject ID, COVID-19 status, age in years and sex. HLA class I and class II types, where available, came from metadata supplied by the sample provider rather than from assay-based typing. General study outcomes and caveats: Clinical and demographic metadata were provided uncurated, with the amount varying by source and participant.

The immunoSEQ Assay, a bias-controlled multiplex PCR, was used to amplify TCRbeta CDR3 regions from genomic DNA. Turning to the authors' computational methods: The number of nucleated cells in each sample was estimated by amplification of reference gene primers within the assay. To quantify the absolute abundance of each unique TCRbeta CDR3 rearrangement, sequence reads were collapsed and filtered. Productive Simpson clonality was computed per sample as the square root of Simpson's diversity index over productive rearrangements. TCRdb carries this immuneACCESS record with in-frame sequences only. Its versions omit some clonotypes, under half of them owing to an unresolved V gene in the studies checked, with the rest unexplained. V, J and clone size were drawn from that table, and D and trimming were deduced from the DNA. The sample data list fewer than 75,000 clones, and around 87% of these were observed just once. The biggest ten clones account for approximately 8% of the sample.

Comment on this clone: The target of this receptor is not known. Base qualities are not recorded, but no much larger clone differs from it by a single base.

CDR3 length: 15 amino acids, cysteine to phenylalanine. CDR3 DNA is the only sequence kept; it has 45 bases, read in frame from the first base. Trimming removed 6 bases from V and 0 bases from J, leaving 12 bases between the germline ends. CDR1 and CDR2 (SNHLY, FYNNEI) derive from the germline V gene. Whole blood was collected in K2EDTA tubes by collaborating institutions according to the institutions' own protocols. For TCRbeta analysis, collaborator samples were shipped as frozen whole blood, as isolated PBMCs, or as DNA extracted from either sample type. The specimen sequenced was peripheral blood. The chain links TRBV2 with TRBJ1-5; a weak D assignment points to TRBD1 (5 bases agree). The TCR comes from a man aged 50-60 years with active COVID-19. DNA sequence: TGTGCCAGCAGCTTAGACAGTTATAGCAATCAGCCCCAGCATTTT. This sequence encodes CASSLDSYSNQPQHF.